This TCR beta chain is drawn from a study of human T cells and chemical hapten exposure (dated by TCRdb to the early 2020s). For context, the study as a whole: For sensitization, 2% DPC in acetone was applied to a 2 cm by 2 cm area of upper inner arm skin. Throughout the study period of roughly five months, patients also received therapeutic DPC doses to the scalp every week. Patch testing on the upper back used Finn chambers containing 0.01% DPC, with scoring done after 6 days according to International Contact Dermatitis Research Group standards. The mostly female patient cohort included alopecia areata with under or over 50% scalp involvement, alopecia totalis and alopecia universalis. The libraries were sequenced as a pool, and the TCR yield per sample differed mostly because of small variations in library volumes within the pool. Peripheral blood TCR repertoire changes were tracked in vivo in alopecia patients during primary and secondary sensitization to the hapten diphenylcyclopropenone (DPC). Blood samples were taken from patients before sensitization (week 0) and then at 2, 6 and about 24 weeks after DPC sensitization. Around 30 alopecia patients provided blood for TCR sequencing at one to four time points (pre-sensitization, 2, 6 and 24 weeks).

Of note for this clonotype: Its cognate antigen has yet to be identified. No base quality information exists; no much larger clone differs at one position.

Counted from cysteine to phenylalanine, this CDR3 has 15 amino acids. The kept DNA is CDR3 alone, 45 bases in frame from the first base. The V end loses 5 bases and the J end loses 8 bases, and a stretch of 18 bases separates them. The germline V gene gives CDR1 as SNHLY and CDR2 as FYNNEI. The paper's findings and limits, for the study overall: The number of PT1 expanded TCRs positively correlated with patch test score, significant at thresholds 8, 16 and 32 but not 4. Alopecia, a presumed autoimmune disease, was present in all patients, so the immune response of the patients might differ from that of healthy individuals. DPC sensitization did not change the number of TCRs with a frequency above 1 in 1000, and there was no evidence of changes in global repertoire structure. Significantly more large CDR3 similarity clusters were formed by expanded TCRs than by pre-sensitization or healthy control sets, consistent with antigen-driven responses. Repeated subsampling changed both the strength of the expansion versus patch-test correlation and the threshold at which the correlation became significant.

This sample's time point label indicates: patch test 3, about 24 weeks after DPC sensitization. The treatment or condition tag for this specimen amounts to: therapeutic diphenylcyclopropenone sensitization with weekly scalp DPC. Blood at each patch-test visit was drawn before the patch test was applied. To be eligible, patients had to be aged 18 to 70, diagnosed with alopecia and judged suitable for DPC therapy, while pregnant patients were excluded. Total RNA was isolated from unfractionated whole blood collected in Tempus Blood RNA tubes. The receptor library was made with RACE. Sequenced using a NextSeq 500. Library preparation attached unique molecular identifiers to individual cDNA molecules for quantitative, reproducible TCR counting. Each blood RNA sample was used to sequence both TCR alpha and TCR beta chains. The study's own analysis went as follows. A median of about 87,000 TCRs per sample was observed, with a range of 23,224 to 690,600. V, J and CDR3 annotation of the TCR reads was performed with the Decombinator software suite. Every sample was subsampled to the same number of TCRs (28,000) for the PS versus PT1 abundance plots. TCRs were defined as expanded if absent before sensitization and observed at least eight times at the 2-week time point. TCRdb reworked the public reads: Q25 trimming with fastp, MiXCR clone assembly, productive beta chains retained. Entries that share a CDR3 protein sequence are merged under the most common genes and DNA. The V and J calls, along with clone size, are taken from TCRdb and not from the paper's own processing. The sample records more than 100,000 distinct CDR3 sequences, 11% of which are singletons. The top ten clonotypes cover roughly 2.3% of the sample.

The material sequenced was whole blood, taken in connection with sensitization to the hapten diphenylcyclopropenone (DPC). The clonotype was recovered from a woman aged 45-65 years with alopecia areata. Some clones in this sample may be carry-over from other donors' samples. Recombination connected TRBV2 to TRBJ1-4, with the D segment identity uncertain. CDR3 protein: CASSPGRARQEKLFF. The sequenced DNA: TGTGCCAGCAGTCCGGGGAGGGCCCGTCAGGAAAAACTGTTTTTT. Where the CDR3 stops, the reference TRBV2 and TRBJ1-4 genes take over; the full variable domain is EPEVTQTPSHQVTQMGQEVILRCVPISNHLYFYWYRQILGQKVEFLVSFYNNEISEKSEIFDDQFSVERPDGSNFTLKIRSTKLEDSAMYFCASSPGRARQEKLFFGSGTQLSVL.